Sequencing of this T cell receptor (beta chain) was carried out in a study of response to subunit inactivated influenza vaccine. Study observations and caveats: That few new T cells are recruited by each seasonal influenza vaccination was the authors' suggestion.

This clonotype was detected only a few times. Its antigen remains unknown. TCRdb analysed the RT-PCR reads with MiXCR anew, one entry per CDR3 protein. Of under 800,000 distinct CDR3 sequences listed, about 14% are singletons. Trimming pared 7 bases from V and 0 bases from J, leaving 12 bases between. The CDR3 sequence is 14 residues long. The germline V gene encodes CDR1 SGHTA and CDR2 FQGNSA. The specimen was PBMCs from blood, collected 14 days before vaccination. The rearrangement joins TRBV7-2 to TRBJ1-1; no definite D call. The sequence derives from a man aged 45-60 years who received an inactivated influenza vaccine. The CDR3 is CASTLSNMNTEAFF. The CDR3 DNA is TGTGCCAGCACCCTCAGTAATATGAACACTGAAGCTTTCTTT.